The T cell receptor beta chain under discussion was sequenced for a study of T cell repertoires in aging, cancer and after chemotherapy. General observations from the study: In healthy donors, age-related TCR diversity loss mainly reflected lost richness.

TCR beta rearrangements were amplified from peripheral blood genomic DNA. TRB rearrangements spanning V, D and J were amplified using mixed TRB-A/B primers. TCRdb ran MiXCR on the multiplex PCR reads and lists one entry per CDR3 protein. The sample shows about 9,800 distinct CDR3 sequences, roughly 37% of them seen only once. As to this clonotype: Its antigen remains unidentified.

Trimming removed 3 bases from V and 7 bases from J, with 16 bases in between. The CDR3 consists of 16 residues. Germline V gene data show CDR1 as MNHEY and CDR2 as SMNVEV (reference sequence). This TCR was recovered from a human donor in good health. V gene TRBV27 combines with J gene TRBJ1-6; D gene uncertain. Sequenced material: blood. DNA for the CDR3: TGTGCCAGCAGTTTTGCCAGGCAGGCGGGGAATTCACCCCTCCACTTT. Translating it yields CASSFARQAGNSPLHF.